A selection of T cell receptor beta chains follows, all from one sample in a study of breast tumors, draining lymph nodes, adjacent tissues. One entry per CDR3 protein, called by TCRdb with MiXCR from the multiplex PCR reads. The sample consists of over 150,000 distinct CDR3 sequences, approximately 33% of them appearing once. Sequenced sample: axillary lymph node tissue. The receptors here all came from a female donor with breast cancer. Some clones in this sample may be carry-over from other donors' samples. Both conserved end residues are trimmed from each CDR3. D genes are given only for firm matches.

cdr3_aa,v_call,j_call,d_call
SAPRTSGTPGANVLT,TRBV20-1,TRBJ2-6,TRBD2
ASSIDSPNNEQF,TRBV5-1,TRBJ2-1,NA
AWSDSNIQY,TRBV30,TRBJ2-4,NA
ATSDGAAAVTDTQY,TRBV24-1,TRBJ2-3,NA
ASTLGGGGSYERY,TRBV2,TRBJ2-7,TRBD2
ASSPGIAYGYT,TRBV6-2/TRBV6-3,TRBJ1-2,NA
SAPPHTVSSEQY,TRBV20-1,TRBJ2-7,NA
ASRAGAGTVDQPQH,TRBV2,TRBJ1-5,TRBD1
ASSLEEGYT,TRBV28,TRBJ1-2,NA
ASSQDRGSYEH,TRBV19,TRBJ1-5,TRBD1
ASSLPRRATEQF,TRBV4-2,TRBJ2-1,NA
ASSHWTGELF,TRBV3-1,TRBJ2-2,NA
ASRASSGGDTDTQY,TRBV12-3/TRBV12-4,TRBJ2-3,TRBD2
ASSKEGKGRAVYEQY,TRBV19,TRBJ2-7,NA
ASSGDRGPAGELF,TRBV25-1,TRBJ2-2,TRBD1
SVEFARGYT,TRBV29-1,TRBJ1-2,NA
ASSTGTGQRNEQF,TRBV9,TRBJ2-1,TRBD1
SATAPSGLAEISTDTQY,TRBV20-1,TRBJ2-3,TRBD2
ASKSRGGSSYEQY,TRBV2,TRBJ2-7,NA
ASTRGGPNQPQH,TRBV28,TRBJ1-5,NA
SVDQWDNERSGNTIY,TRBV29-1,TRBJ1-3,NA
ASSLVPGGGNSPLH,TRBV11-2,TRBJ1-6,TRBD1
SVEGQGSTQY,TRBV29-1,TRBJ2-5,TRBD1
ASSLPTGLDEKLF,TRBV13,TRBJ1-4,TRBD1
SARDRTLGYEQY,TRBV20-1,TRBJ2-7,NA
SARFYNEQS,TRBV20-1,TRBJ2-1,NA
ASSQNQGVQPQH,TRBV3-1,TRBJ1-5,NA
ASSPPGHLSGNTIY,TRBV18,TRBJ1-3,NA
ASKGLGASYEQY,TRBV2,TRBJ2-7,TRBD2
AWSVDAREKTQY,TRBV30,TRBJ2-5,NA
AISDEENYGYT,TRBV10-3,TRBJ1-2,NA
ASSSTTDTQY,TRBV7-9,TRBJ2-3,NA
ASSLVLAGEGETQY,TRBV12-3/TRBV12-4,TRBJ2-5,TRBD2
ASSLELAGQDNSPLH,TRBV7-9,TRBJ1-6,TRBD1
ASSFSGGRELWHTDTQY,TRBV5-6,TRBJ2-3,TRBD2